These 24 T cell receptor beta chains originate from one sample sequenced in a study of blood T cell repertoires in COVID-19. Repertoires were generated with immunoSEQ multiplex PCR, while TCRdb's copy carries only in-frame clones and drops some. There are 250,000 to 300,000 clones in the sample; approximately 91% occur only once, and 1.5% to 2% lies in the top ten. Sequencing was carried out using PBMCs or T cells enriched from blood (not recorded which). These receptors were collected from a woman between 35 and 50 years old who had recovered from COVID-19.

This chain uses TRBV5-1 with TRBJ1-1; no definite D call. The CDR3 loop spans 13 amino acids. The germline V and J ends were trimmed by 3 bases and 1 base, with 7 bases remaining between them. Germline values: CDR1 SGHRS, CDR2 YFSETQ. The CDR3 DNA follows: TGCGCCAGCAGCTCCGAGGGGAACACTGAAGCTTTCTTT. This gives the protein CASSSEGNTEAFF.

The V and J genes are TRBV7-2 and TRBJ2-7; 12 bases agree with TRBD2. The CDR3 is 19 residues long. Germline trimming cut 2 bases from V and 1 base from J; bases unmatched to any gene: 12. Germline lookup yields CDR1 SGHTA and CDR2 FQGNSA. CDR3 bases: TGTGCCAGCAGCTTAAGGTGGCTAGGGACTAGCGGGCGATCCTACGAGCAGTACTTC. This translates into CASSLRWLGTSGRSYEQYF.

This clone came up once. V usage is TRBV29-1 and J usage is TRBJ2-1; 7 positions agree with TRBD1. Germline V gene sequence: CDR1 SQVTM, CDR2 ANQGSEA. The trim removed 4 bases at V and 2 bases at J, leaving 5 bases unmatched. The CDR3 spans 14 residues. CDR3 nucleotide sequence: TGCAGCGTTGCTCGGGACAGTACCTACAATGAGCAGTTCTTC. Translation gives CSVARDSTYNEQFF.

The rearrangement links TRBV5-1 to TRBJ1-1; 8 bases line up with TRBD1. Germline V CDR1 and CDR2: SGHRS, YFSETQ. The CDR3 runs to 16 residues. The junction had 8 bases not matched to a gene; V was cut back by 4 bases and J by 0 bases. The DNA for the CDR3 is TGCGCCAGCAGCCCTCAGGGGGCGAGCATGAACACTGAAGCTTTCTTT. It translates to CASSPQGASMNTEAFF.

This chain links TRBV4-1 with TRBJ2-2, with TRBD1 matching over 7 bases. The CDR3 spans 16 residues. Germline V gives CDR1 MGHRA, CDR2 YSYEKL. Trimming took 5 bases from V and 2 from J; bases not matched to a gene: 8. The CDR3 nucleotides are TGCGCCAGCAGCTCTCCGGGACAGCGTAACACCGGGGAGCTGTTTTTT. It specifies CASSSPGQRNTGELFF.

The chain is built from TRBV6-6 and TRBJ1-1; D remains unclear. V gave up 2 bases and J gave up 4 bases, with 14 bases separating them. Germline-derived CDR1 and CDR2 are MNHNY and SVGAGI (reference sequence). CDR3 length: 15 amino acids. CDR3 in DNA: TGTGCCAGCAGTTACCCGGCAGGCCCGGCCACTGAAGCTTTCTTT. It translates to CASSYPAGPATEAFF.

This chain connects TRBV4-2 to TRBJ1-2, with TRBD1 as a possible D gene (6 bases). In germline, CDR1 is LGHNA, CDR2 YNFKEQ. The CDR3 consists of 15 residues. V lost 1 base, J lost 5 bases, and 14 bases lay in between. This chain's CDR3 is CASSQAKTGLYGYTF. The CDR3 coding sequence is TGTGCCAGCAGCCAAGCCAAAACAGGGCTATATGGCTACACCTTC.

V usage is TRBV7-2 and J usage is TRBJ2-1; D is perhaps TRBD1 (6 bases). In germline, CDR1 is SGHTA, CDR2 FQGNSA. The V end lost 2 bases, the J end lost 3 bases, and 8 bases lay between the germline ends. The CDR3 consists of 14 residues. In nucleotides, the CDR3 is TGTGCCAGCAGCTTATCGGACAGCTACAATGAGCAGTTCTTC. Protein product: CASSLSDSYNEQFF.

This rearrangement joins TRBV3-1 (or the pseudogene TRBV3-2) to TRBJ2-7; maybe TRBD1 (5 bases). The CDR3 spans 15 residues. Germline assignment: CDR1 LGHDT and CDR2 YNNKEL (reference sequence). Trimming took off 0 bases at V and 2 bases at J, with 11 bases between the two ends. This CDR3 reads CASSQDLSRAYEQYF. CDR3 DNA sequence: TGTGCCAGCAGCCAAGATCTGTCCAGGGCCTACGAGCAGTACTTC.

This clone appeared once. V is TRBV5-1 and J is TRBJ2-2; 9 bases map to TRBD2. The CDR3 has 15 amino acids. Germline V gene lookup returns CDR1 SGHRS and CDR2 YFSETQ. The J segment lost 5 bases and the V segment lost 4 bases, leaving 6 bases of the junction unmatched. In DNA, the CDR3 is TGCGCCAGCAGCCGGACTAGCGAGCGTACCGGGGAGCTGTTTTTT. Protein product: CASSRTSERTGELFF.

This sequence joins TRBV3-1 (or the pseudogene TRBV3-2) and TRBJ2-7; tentatively, D is TRBD2 (5 bases). Trimming shortened V by 4 bases and J by 4 bases, and 17 bases separated the two germline ends. CDR3 length: 15 residues. Germline values: CDR1 LGHDT, CDR2 YNNKEL (reference sequence). The CDR3 DNA sequence: TGTGCCAGCAGCCTTAAATCGGGAAAGAGGTACGAGCAGTACTTC. It yields the protein CASSLKSGKRYEQYF.

This chain links TRBV27 with TRBJ2-3, with 8 bases lining up with TRBD2. Trimming at V came to 1 base and at J to 4 bases, leaving 13 bases not matched to a gene. The length of the CDR3 is 18 residues. Germline-derived CDR1 and CDR2 are MNHEY and SMNVEV (reference sequence). CDR3 DNA: TGTGCCAGCAGTTTATACGAAGCCGGGGGGGCATTGGCAGATACGCAGTATTTT. As protein: CASSLYEAGGALADTQYF.

The chain carries TRBV12-3 or TRBV12-4 and TRBJ1-2; TRBD1 matches at 7 bases. V dropped 6 bases and J dropped 8; count of bases not matched to a gene: 9. This CDR3 comprises 13 residues. CDR3 sequence reads: CASSLQGPEGYTF. The CDR3 DNA reads as TGTGCCAGCAGCTTACAGGGGCCGGAAGGCTACACCTTC.

Here the CDR3 DNA reads TGCGCCAGCAGACAGGGTTTTGCTAATGAAAAACTGTTTTTT. It yields the protein CASRQGFANEKLFF. This chain connects TRBV5-1 to TRBJ1-4; perhaps TRBD1 as D (6 bases). The CDR3 loop spans 14 amino acids. Between the trimmed V and J ends, which lost 5 bases and 3 bases, there was a span of 11 bases. Germline V lookup: CDR1 SGHRS, CDR2 YFSETQ.

The V gene is TRBV19, the J gene TRBJ1-2, with 7 bases that match TRBD1. Looked up from germline, CDR1 is LNHDA and CDR2 is SQIVND (reference sequence). V shed 3 bases and J 6 bases; nucleotides not matched to a gene: 7. There are 14 residues in the CDR3. The CDR3 loop is CASSIKGALDGYTF. The CDR3 DNA sequence: TGTGCCAGTAGTATTAAGGGGGCCCTGGATGGCTACACCTTC.

The chain has TRBV7-2 and TRBJ2-5; TRBD2 aligns across 8 bases. Per the germline V gene, CDR1 is SGHTA and CDR2 is FQGNSA. This CDR3 has 14 amino acids. J was trimmed by 4 bases and V by 6 bases; bases with no gene match: 7. DNA for the CDR3: TGTGCCAGCAGACCCGGGGGGGCCATAGAGACCCAGTACTTC. This translates into CASRPGGAIETQYF. Full variable domain (outside the CDR3, taken from reference TRBV7-2 and TRBJ2-5): GAGVSQSPSNKVTEKGKDVELRCDPISGHTALYWYRQSLGQGLEFLIYFQGNSAPDKSGLPSDRFSAERTGGSVSTLTIQRTQQEDSAVYLCASRPGGAIETQYFGPGTRLLVL.

The chain employs TRBV7-6 and TRBJ2-1, with 7 bases lining up with TRBD2. The junction had 5 bases not matched to a gene; V was cut back by 1 base and J by 2 bases. The CDR3 has 16 amino acids. From germline, CDR1 is SGHVS and CDR2 FNYEAQ. Here the CDR3 reads CASSLGSGLTYNEQFF. The CDR3 DNA reads as TGTGCCAGCAGCTTAGGTAGCGGGCTTACCTACAATGAGCAGTTCTTC.

The CDR3 DNA sequence: TGCGCCAGCAGCCAAGAACACCTAGGTTTCACTGGAAACACCATATATTTT. The encoded protein is CASSQEHLGFTGNTIYF. The chain employs TRBV4-3 and TRBJ1-3; the D is unclear. CDR1 and CDR2 from the germline V gene are LGHNA and YSLEER. CDR3 length: 17 residues. Trimming stripped 0 bases from V and 2 bases from J, with 14 bases between.

CDR3 residues: CASSGETGTALEQYF. CDR3 nucleotide sequence: TGTGCCAGTAGTGGAGAGACAGGGACGGCCCTCGAGCAGTACTTC. The chain carries TRBV19 and TRBJ2-7, with 7 bases lining up with TRBD1. CDR3 length equals 15 residues. Germline assignment: CDR1 LNHDA and CDR2 SQIVND (reference sequence). Germline trimming cut 5 bases from V and 6 bases from J; bases unmatched to any gene: 13.

The chain links TRBV10-3 to TRBJ2-3; the match to TRBD2 covers 9 bases. The germline gives CDR1 ENHRY, CDR2 SYGVKD. This CDR3 has 16 amino acids. The J segment lost 5 bases and the V segment lost 3 bases, leaving 9 bases of the junction unmatched. CDR3 residues: CAISDFAGGLVDTQYF. CDR3 coding DNA: TGTGCCATCAGTGACTTTGCGGGAGGGCTGGTAGATACGCAGTATTTT.

This chain uses TRBV6-2 or TRBV6-3 with TRBJ2-7, with no clear D. CDR1 is MNHEY, CDR2 SVGEGT, per germline. The V end was cut by 0 bases, the J end by 3 bases, with 18 bases between. The length of the CDR3 is 17 residues. The CDR3 DNA reads as TGTGCCAGCAGTTACTCCGGGTCCGAGAACGCTTACTACGAGCAGTACTTC. Amino acid sequence: CASSYSGSENAYYEQYF.

This clone was found once. Here the CDR3 DNA reads TGTGCCAGCTCACCCCAGGGACAGGGGAATGGGGCCAACGTCCTGACTTTC. Amino acids: CASSPQGQGNGANVLTF. This chain connects TRBV18 to TRBJ2-6; 10 bases are shared with TRBD1. Germline CDR1 is KGHSH and CDR2 is LQKENI. J was trimmed by 3 bases and V by 3 bases; bases with no gene match: 5. This CDR3 spans 17 amino acids.

The V call is TRBV19, the J call TRBJ1-1; D perhaps matches TRBD1 (5 bases). CDR3 size: 16 residues. The V gene's germline CDR1 is LNHDA and CDR2 SQIVND (reference sequence). V was shortened by 0 bases and J by 4 bases, with 15 bases between the two germline ends. The CDR3, as DNA: TGTGCCAGTAGTATAGATTACAGGCTAGGGGTCACTGAAGCTTTCTTT. Translated: CASSIDYRLGVTEAFF.

This rearrangement joins TRBV11-3 to TRBJ1-3; a possible D gene is TRBD1 (5 bases). Germline V CDR1 and CDR2: SGHNT, YENEEA. The CDR3 length is 15 residues. V lost 4 bases and J lost 2, with 12 bases in between. Here the CDR3 reads CASSSSGGAGNTIYF. The CDR3 region has the DNA TGTGCCAGCAGCTCCTCCGGGGGGGCTGGAAACACCATATATTTT.